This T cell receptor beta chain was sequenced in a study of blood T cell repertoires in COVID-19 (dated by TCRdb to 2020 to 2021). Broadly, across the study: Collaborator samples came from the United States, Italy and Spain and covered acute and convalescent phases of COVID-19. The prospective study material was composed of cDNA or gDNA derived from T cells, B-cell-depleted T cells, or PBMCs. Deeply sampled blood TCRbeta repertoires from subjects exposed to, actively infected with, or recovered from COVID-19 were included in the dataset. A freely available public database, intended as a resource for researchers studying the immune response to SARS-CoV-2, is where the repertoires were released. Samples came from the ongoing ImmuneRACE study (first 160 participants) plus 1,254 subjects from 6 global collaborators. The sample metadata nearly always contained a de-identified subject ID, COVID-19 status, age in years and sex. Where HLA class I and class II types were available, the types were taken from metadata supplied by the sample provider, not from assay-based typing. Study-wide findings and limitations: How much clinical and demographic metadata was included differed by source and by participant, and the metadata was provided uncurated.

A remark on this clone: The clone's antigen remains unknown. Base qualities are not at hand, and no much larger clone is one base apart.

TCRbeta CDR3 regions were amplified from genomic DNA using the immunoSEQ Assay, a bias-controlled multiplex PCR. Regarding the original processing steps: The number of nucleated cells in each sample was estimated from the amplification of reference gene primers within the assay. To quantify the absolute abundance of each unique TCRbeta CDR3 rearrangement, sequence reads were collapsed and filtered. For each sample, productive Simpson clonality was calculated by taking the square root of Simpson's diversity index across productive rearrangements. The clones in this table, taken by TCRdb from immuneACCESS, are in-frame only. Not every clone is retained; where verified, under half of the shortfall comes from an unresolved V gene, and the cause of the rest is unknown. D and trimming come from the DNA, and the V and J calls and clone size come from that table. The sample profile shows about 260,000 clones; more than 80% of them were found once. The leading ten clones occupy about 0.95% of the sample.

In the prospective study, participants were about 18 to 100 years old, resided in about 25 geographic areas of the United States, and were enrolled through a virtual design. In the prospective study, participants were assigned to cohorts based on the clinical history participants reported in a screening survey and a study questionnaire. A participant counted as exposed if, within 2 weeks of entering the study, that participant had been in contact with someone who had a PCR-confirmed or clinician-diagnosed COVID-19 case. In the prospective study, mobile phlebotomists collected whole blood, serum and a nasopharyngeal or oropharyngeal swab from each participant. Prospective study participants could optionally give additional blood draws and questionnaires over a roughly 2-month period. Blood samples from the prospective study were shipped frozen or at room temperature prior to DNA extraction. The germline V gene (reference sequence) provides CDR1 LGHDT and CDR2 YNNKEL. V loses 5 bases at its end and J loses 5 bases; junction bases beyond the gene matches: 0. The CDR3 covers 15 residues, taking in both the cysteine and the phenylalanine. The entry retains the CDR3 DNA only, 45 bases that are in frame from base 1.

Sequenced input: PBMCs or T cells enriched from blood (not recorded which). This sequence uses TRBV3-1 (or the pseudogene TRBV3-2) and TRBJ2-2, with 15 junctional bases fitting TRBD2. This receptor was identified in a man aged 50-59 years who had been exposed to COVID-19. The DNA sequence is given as TGTGCCAGCAGCGGGACTAGCGGGGGGACCGGGGAGCTGTTTTTT. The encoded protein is CASSGTSGGTGELFF.